This T cell receptor (beta chain) was sequenced for a study of cytomegalovirus exposure and HLA in healthy donors (dated by TCRdb to the late 2010s). In terms of the full investigation: An earlier analysis of roughly 500 of the donors reported approximately 300 Gb of sequence data and some 120 million unique TCR beta sequences from roughly 200 million T cells. About five DR-DQ haplotypes were treated as single units for association and clustering because of strong linkage in the cohort. An early release covering over 500 HLA-typed donors comprised about 300 gigabases of sequencing data and roughly 86 million unique TCR sequences. A later genetic analysis used genome-wide SNP genotypes for about 65% of the roughly 700 donors, treating that subset as a discovery cohort. Typing coverage differed by locus: A, B, C, DRB1 and DQB1 were typed in roughly 620-640 donors, DQA1 in around 500, DPA1 in some 610, and DPB1 in roughly 470. Every discovery cohort repertoire had been produced on one sequencing platform. In an earlier analysis of a few hundred of the donors, high-throughput TCR beta sequencing was used to judge whether each TCR beta V gene segment behaved as functional or pseudogenic. Rather than drawing on any new phenotypic data, the later analysis identified candidate immune exposures from TCR beta sequences and the way those sequences occurred across donors. Alongside the repertoire data, information on donor age, sex, ethnicity and CMV serostatus was compiled. Among under 450 genotyped donors of the cohort, an average of about 240,000 unique TCR beta nucleotide sequences were sequenced per donor, roughly 18% of them non-productive. The study aimed to test whether cataloging public T cell receptors could reveal signatures of past pathogen exposure. To predict cytomegalovirus infection status, the study brought together high-throughput TCR immunosequencing, statistical association of individual TCRs with disease status, and machine learning. Besides the first cohort of around 670 subjects, a separate validation cohort made up of 95 to 150 different subjects was used. A later analysis re-analyzed previously published TCR beta repertoires from 650 to 800 donors and added high-resolution HLA genotyping to study TCR occurrence patterns. Among the roughly 400 genotyped donors, 81% belonged to the genetic ancestry cluster associated with self-reported Caucasian donors. HLA typing covered class I and class II loci at four-digit resolution. The study used immunosequencing to profile the T cell repertoires of approximately 690 subjects and linked those repertoires to cytomegalovirus serostatus. Overall results and qualifications from the work: Specific HLA alleles were associated with 16,951 TCR beta sequences at a false discovery rate of 0.05 in a later analysis. A later genetic analysis associated a missense DCLRE1C variant with V-gene and J-gene trimming of TCR beta chains, and an independent cohort replicated the association. Most TCR sequences were seen in very few donors, while some public TCRs were found in many individuals. In a later analysis, HLA-associated TCR beta chains were found to be more clonally expanded and to have lower generation probabilities than equally common non-associated chains. The cohort was sequenced for TCR beta chains only, and without alpha or paired-chain data the features that could be detected were limited. Assigning TCR associations to individual alleles was difficult when HLA alleles, especially DR and DQ, strongly co-occurred. HLA typing was unavailable for some donors at each locus, so association tests used only the typed subset. A further reported finding was that TCR beta sequences accurately predicted the HLA-A and HLA-B alleles for most subjects in the first cohort. In vitro tests confirmed that a few of the cytomegalovirus-associated TCR beta chains recognize cytomegalovirus antigens. A cluster of highly shared sequence variants was judged likely to be a technical artifact of the sequencing pipeline. According to a later analysis, most CMV-associated TCR beta chains appeared to be HLA-restricted, and the HLA associations seemed to be driven largely by CMV exposure. In a later genetic analysis, fewer N-insertions in productive TCRs were reported among donors in an Asian-associated ancestry cluster than the approximately 630-donor mean. It was suggested by the authors that the approach could potentially be generalized to other disease states and immunological phenotypes. Several of the top co-occurrence clusters appeared to be linked to parvovirus B19, influenza, CMV and Epstein-Barr virus, according to a later analysis. Because counts were too low, seventeen rarely observed V segments, including chromosome 9 orphons, were left out of the earlier analysis of some 600 of the donors. Broadly in line with IMGT annotations, most TCR beta V segments showed up in productive rearrangements about 87% or about 30% of the time in an earlier analysis of about 500 of the donors. In the study, approximately 160 TCR beta chains were listed as associated with cytomegalovirus. Sequencing depth was assumed to be roughly uniform across donors in the presence/absence analyses, though that assumption may not hold. A later analysis found that TCR association rates varied across HLA loci, with DRB1 alleles showing the most associated TCRs and HLA-C alleles the fewest. The classifier was reported to diagnose cytomegalovirus status with high specificity and sensitivity in both the original cohort and the validation cohort. Immune exposure information for the cohort was limited to CMV serostatus. Linkage disequilibrium might explain the correlated functional status among segregating V segments, but an unknown experimental factor could not be ruled out. Because the 87-base-pair reads could not distinguish some IMGT-functional V segments, including TRBV6-2 and TRBV6-3, those segments were excluded.

The cohort was made up of hundreds of healthy bone marrow donors. Cohort members were all nominally healthy when sampled, although unrecorded immune exposures were likely present. The donor tested CMV seronegative and was one of the 352 seronegative cohort members. Each donor provided a peripheral blood sample, and peripheral blood mononuclear cells were used for TCR beta sequencing. Genomic DNA was extracted from the blood cell samples with the Qiagen DNeasy Blood Extraction Kit. Comment on this clone: Its antigen remains unidentified.

Deletion took 7 bases off V and 8 bases off J, with a span of 11 bases between the germline ends. The CDR3 covers 11 residues, taking in both the cysteine and the phenylalanine. The entry retains the CDR3 DNA only, 33 bases that are in frame from base 1. The germline V gene yields MDHEN for CDR1 and SYDVKM for CDR2. The library relied on the immunoSEQ multiplex PCR assay. For the multiplex PCR, a mixture combining 60 forward primers for TCR Vbeta segments and 13 reverse primers for TCR Jbeta segments was used. Amplification of the CDR3 region of rearranged TCR beta genes was performed with a multiplex PCR assay on genomic DNA. On the Illumina HiSeq System, the amplified TCR beta libraries were sequenced as 87-base-pair reads. The authors processed their data as follows. Across the 670 or so repertoires, a later analysis counted approximately 83 million unique TCR beta chains, approximately 12 million of which were shared by at least two donors. To remove PCR and sequencing errors, raw reads were error-corrected and collapsed into unique sequences using a nearest-neighbor algorithm that merged closely related sequences. Alignment of CDR3 sequences to IMGT reference sequences was used to assign V, D and J gene segments. For a sequence to be retained, a match of at least six nucleotides to both a V gene segment and a J gene segment was required. A rearrangement was called productive if the CDR3 had no stop codons and remained in frame with V and J, and every other rearrangement was called non-productive. CDR3 was defined according to IMGT convention as the region running from the second conserved V-encoded cysteine to the conserved J-encoded phenylalanine. Sequences without an unambiguous match to a single V gene segment were excluded from the earlier analysis of 450 to 650 of the donors. In an earlier analysis of around 590 of the donors, a V segment was called functional when productive rearrangements were above 56.7%, and segregating when the standard deviation between donors exceeded 5%. A statistical classification framework was built for diagnosing cytomegalovirus status from the catalog of TCR beta chain sequences. A later analysis assigned V and J genes by comparing TCR nucleotide sequences with IMGT/GENE-DB human TR gene sequences. A later analysis assigned CDR3 sequences and most-parsimonious VDJ recombination scenarios with the TCRdist pipeline. In a later analysis, each TCR beta chain was defined by its CDR3 amino acid sequence together with its V-gene family, and reads lacking a unique V-gene family were excluded. To address suspected cross-contamination and a sequencing artifact, a later analysis removed approximately 600 highly shared, low-generation-probability nucleotide sequences. In a later analysis, a clonal expansion index for each public chain was calculated from normalized within-repertoire ranks of inferred template counts. A later analysis computed generation probabilities with a VDJ recombination model fitted to out-of-frame rearrangements, and checked the results against IGoR. A later analysis scored TCR-TCR, TCR-HLA and TCR-CMV co-occurrence with hypergeometric tests, applying a repertoire-size bias correction to TCR pairs. False discovery rates were estimated in a later analysis by permuting HLA or CMV assignments 20 times. In a later analysis, co-occurring TCRs were grouped with DBSCAN, and TCRdist sequence similarity was added when clustering was performed within HLA-allele-positive subsets. Co-occurrence clustering excluded repertoires with fewer than 30,000 or more than 120,000 public chains, plus five with anomalous nucleotide sharing. Here the immuneACCESS table is served through TCRdb, limited to in-frame sequences with V and J called. Missing clones are a known gap in these copies; in checked studies unresolved V genes cover under half, and the rest lacks a known reason. V, J and clone size derive from that table, while D and trimming were established from the DNA sequence. This sample's clone table shows some 120,000 clones. Roughly 1% of the sample is taken by the ten largest.

The rearranged segments are TRBV28 and TRBJ1-1; the best D guess is TRBD1, with 6 bases matching. Sequencing used PBMCs. The origin of this receptor is a man aged 18 to 29 in good health and CMV-seronegative. The nucleotides read TGTGCCAGCATTACCGGGACAGAAGCTTTCTTT. This codes for CASITGTEAFF.